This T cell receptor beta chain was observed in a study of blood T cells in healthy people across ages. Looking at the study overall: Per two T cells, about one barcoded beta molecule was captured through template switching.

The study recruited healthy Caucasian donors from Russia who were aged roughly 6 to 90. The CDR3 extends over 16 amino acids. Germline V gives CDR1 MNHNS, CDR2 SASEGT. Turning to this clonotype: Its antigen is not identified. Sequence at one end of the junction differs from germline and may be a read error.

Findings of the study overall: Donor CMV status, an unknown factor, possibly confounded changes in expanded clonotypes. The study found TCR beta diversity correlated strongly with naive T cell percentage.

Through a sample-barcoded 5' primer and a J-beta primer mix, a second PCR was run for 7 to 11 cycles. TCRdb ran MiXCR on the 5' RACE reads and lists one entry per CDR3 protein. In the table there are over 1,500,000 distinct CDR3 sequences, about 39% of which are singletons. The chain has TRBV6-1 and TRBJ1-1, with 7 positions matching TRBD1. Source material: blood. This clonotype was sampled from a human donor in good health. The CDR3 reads CASSGTRGRLGTEVFF. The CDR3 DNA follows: TGTGCCAGCAGTGGGACGAGGGGGCGCTTGGGCACTGAAGTTTTCTTT.